The sample holds a few counts of the clone carrying this T cell receptor beta chain. Its matching antigen is unknown. This sample was taken from a study of molecular identifiers for immune sequencing clone quantification. CD8+CD4-CCR7+CD45RA+ sorting gave the naive CD8 T cells. Study-level results: In cases of identical TCR molecules sharing a barcode, highly expanded clone sizes could be underestimated. Under 1% of molecules in naive cells, but over 99% of effector molecules, belonged to clones above 20 RNA copies.

Previously published methods and listed TCR primers were used for the bulk TCR libraries. Each CDR3 protein is one row after TCRdb ran MiXCR on the PCR reads. Of 40,000 to 45,000 distinct CDR3 sequences in the sample, roughly 21% were seen once. V lost 0 bases and J lost 2, with 9 bases in between. The CDR3 contains 14 residues. Looked up from germline, CDR1 is SGHRS and CDR2 is YFSETQ. The receptor's source is a human donor in good health. Some libraries in this study had Jurkat cell RNA spiked in. V is TRBV5-1 and J is TRBJ2-7; D is undetermined. Sequenced material: naive CD8+ T cells from blood, with Jurkat cell RNA spiked in. Subset specified: FACS-sorted CD8+CD4-CCR7+CD45RA+ naive T cells. The CDR3 loop is CASSLEAGAYEQYF. For the CDR3, the DNA is TGCGCCAGCAGCTTGGAGGCAGGAGCCTACGAGCAGTACTTC.